These 18 T cell receptor beta chains were all obtained from the same sample, sequenced in a study of cytomegalovirus exposure and HLA in healthy donors. PCR used 60 Vbeta primers and 13 Jbeta primers. Sequencing was performed with immunoSEQ multiplex PCR; in TCRdb, only in-frame clones are kept and a portion is missing. Here the sample spans about 110,000 clones, 60% to 85% being singletons. The sequenced sample consisted of PBMCs. These receptors all stem from a male donor in good health and CMV-seropositive.

This clone was counted only a few times. The chain carries TRBV6-1 and TRBJ2-5; D perhaps matches TRBD1 (5 bases). Trimming removed 3 bases from V and 4 bases from J, with 18 bases in between. CDR3 length: 16 residues. Germline assignment: CDR1 MNHNS and CDR2 SASEGT. The CDR3 nucleotides read TGTGCCAGCAGTGATTGGTGGCAGGGCCGCGTAGAGACCCAGTACTTC. Encoded protein: CASSDWWQGRVETQYF.

The chain joins TRBV5-4 to TRBJ2-1, with 14 bases that match TRBD2. With V trimmed by 4 bases and J by 5 bases, 2 bases remained unmatched. Germline-derived CDR1 and CDR2 are SGHNT and YYREEE (reference sequence). The CDR3 loop spans 15 amino acids. CDR3 DNA sequence: TGTGCCAGCAGCGAGACTAGCGGGAGGGACAATGAGCAGTTCTTC. It encodes CASSETSGRDNEQFF.

This sequence joins TRBV7-9 and TRBJ2-3; 8 nucleotides line up with TRBD2. The CDR3 contains 15 residues. Per germline, CDR1 SEHNR and CDR2 FQNEAQ (reference sequence). The junction had 16 bases not matched to a gene; V was cut back by 11 bases and J by 6 bases. The CDR3 is CARGSEKAGVDTQYF. CDR3 bases: TGTGCCCGGGGTTCCGAAAAAGCGGGAGTGGATACGCAGTATTTT.

This clone was seen a single time. The chain has TRBV5-1 and TRBJ2-5; the match to TRBD2 covers 8 bases. Germline lookup yields CDR1 SGHRS and CDR2 YFSETQ. Trimming cost V 4 bases and J 5 bases; bases outside gene matches: 13. The CDR3 spans 16 residues. The CDR3 sequence: CASSLEGSGRGETQYF. In nucleotides, the CDR3 is TGCGCCAGCAGCCTCGAAGGAAGCGGGAGAGGGGAGACCCAGTACTTC. The complete variable domain, with remaining parts taken from reference TRBV5-1 and TRBJ2-5, reads KAGVTQTPRYLIKTRGQQVTLSCSPISGHRSVSWYQQTPGQGLQFLFEYFSETQRNKGNFPGRFSGRQFSNSRSEMNVSTLELGDSALYLCASSLEGSGRGETQYFGPGTRLLVL.

This clone was seen a handful of times. The chain recombines TRBV6-6 with TRBJ1-5; no definite D call. Between the trimmed V and J ends, which lost 5 bases and 5 bases, there was a span of 16 bases. The length of the CDR3 is 15 residues. Per germline, CDR1 MNHNY and CDR2 SVGAGI (reference sequence). The CDR3 loop is CASSHEGIGYQPQHF. The CDR3 bases are TGTGCCAGCAGTCACGAGGGAATCGGCTATCAGCCCCAGCATTTT.

Only a few counts were recorded for this clone. The chain has TRBV5-1 and TRBJ2-5; the D is unclear. The V gene's germline CDR1 is SGHRS and CDR2 YFSETQ. This CDR3 is built from 15 residues. Trimming removed 5 bases from V and 3 bases from J, with 17 bases in between. The CDR3 protein is CASRLLPAGEETQYF. CDR3 nucleotide sequence: TGCGCCAGCAGACTGTTACCGGCAGGCGAAGAGACCCAGTACTTC.

V and J are TRBV11-2 and TRBJ2-5; 12 nucleotides agree with TRBD2. The CDR3 consists of 19 residues. Germline CDR1 and CDR2: SGHAT and FQNNGV. V lost 2 bases, J lost 4 bases, and 14 bases stayed unmatched. The CDR3 DNA sequence: TGTGCCAGCAGCTTATTCCTGTCGCCGGCTAGCGGGAGGGGAGAGACCCAGTACTTC. Its translation is CASSLFLSPASGRGETQYF. The complete variable domain, with remaining parts taken from reference TRBV11-2 and TRBJ2-5, reads EAGVAQSPRYKIIEKRQSVAFWCNPISGHATLYWYQQILGQGPKLLIQFQNNGVVDDSQLPKDRFSAERLKGVDSTLKIQPAKLEDSAVYLCASSLFLSPASGRGETQYFGPGTRLLVL.

The chain employs TRBV7-2 and TRBJ2-3, with D perhaps TRBD2 (7 bases). V lost 5 bases, J lost 2 bases, and 17 bases lay in between. Germline V CDR1 and CDR2: SGHTA, FQGNSA. The CDR3 is made up of 16 amino acids. Here the CDR3 reads CASSPYGGRTTDTQYF. The DNA of the CDR3 is TGTGCCAGCAGCCCGTACGGGGGGCGTACCACAGATACGCAGTATTTT.

About this clone: Other nucleotide sequences in the sample specify the same CDR3. This chain links TRBV28 with TRBJ2-7; the D gene is possibly TRBD1 (5 bases). Trimming shortened V by 5 bases and J by 4 bases, and 9 bases separated the two germline ends. The germline gives CDR1 MDHEN, CDR2 SYDVKM. The CDR3 covers 12 residues. DNA for the CDR3: TGTGCCAGCAGTCTGGGGCAGTACGAGCAGTACTTC. Translated, it gives CASSLGQYEQYF.

To note about this clone: Other nucleotide sequences in the sample specify the same CDR3. This chain joins TRBV19 and TRBJ2-5; possibly TRBD1 for D (6 bases). The germline V gene encodes CDR1 LNHDA and CDR2 SQIVND (reference sequence). The V gene lost 5 bases and the J gene lost 2 bases, with 9 bases spanning the gap. The CDR3 totals 13 residues. The CDR3: CASSPQGQETQYF. The CDR3 coding sequence is TGTGCCAGTAGTCCACAGGGACAAGAGACCCAGTACTTC.

The chain uses TRBV28 and TRBJ1-1; D remains ambiguous. The length of the CDR3 is 12 residues. Germline CDR1 and CDR2: MDHEN and SYDVKM. V dropped 6 bases and J dropped 4 bases, with 9 bases sitting between them. The CDR3 reads CASRFTGTEAFF. CDR3 nucleotide sequence: TGTGCCAGCAGGTTTACGGGCACTGAAGCTTTCTTT.

The chain recombines TRBV19 with TRBJ2-5; D may be TRBD1 (6 bases). Germline lookup yields CDR1 LNHDA and CDR2 SQIVND (reference sequence). CDR3 size: 16 residues. Trimming stripped 3 bases from V and 1 base from J, with 15 bases between. CDR3 in amino acids: CASSMIYRASQETQYF. The CDR3 nucleotides are TGTGCCAGTAGTATGATATACAGGGCGAGCCAAGAGACCCAGTACTTC.

The chain employs TRBV2 and TRBJ1-1; 10 bases fit TRBD1. V was clipped by 7 bases and J by 10 bases; unmatched bases: 6. Germline V gives CDR1 SNHLY, CDR2 FYNNEI. The CDR3 has 12 amino acids. CDR3 loop: CASTLDRGPAFF. In DNA, the CDR3 is TGTGCCAGCACCTTAGACAGGGGGCCAGCTTTCTTT.

This clone was counted only a few times. The chain carries TRBV7-9 and TRBJ2-5; D is perhaps TRBD1 (6 bases). Germline CDR1 SEHNR, CDR2 FQNEAQ (reference sequence). The V gene lost 2 bases and the J gene lost 7 bases, with 8 bases spanning the gap. The CDR3 consists of 12 residues. The CDR3 reads CASSLPRGTQYF. CDR3 coding DNA: TGTGCCAGCAGCTTACCCAGGGGGACCCAGTACTTC.

This clone was counted once. This chain connects TRBV18 to TRBJ2-3, with 7 bases identical to TRBD2. With V trimmed by 3 bases and J by 1 base, 1 base remained unmatched. This CDR3 has 14 residues. CDR1 and CDR2 (germline): KGHSH, LQKENI. The CDR3, as DNA: TGTGCCAGCTCACCGGGAGGGGGCACAGATACGCAGTATTTT. This gives the protein CASSPGGGTDTQYF. The entire variable domain, with the rest obtained from reference TRBV18 and TRBJ2-3, is as follows: NAGVMQNPRHLVRRRGQEARLRCSPMKGHSHVYWYRQLPEEGLKFMVYLQKENIIDESGMPKERFSAEFPKEGPSILRIQQVVRGDSAAYFCASSPGGGTDTQYFGPGTRLTVL.

The J gene is TRBJ1-5, the V gene TRBV9; 11 positions agree with TRBD1. Unmatched junction bases numbered 6, after V lost 0 bases and J lost 1 base. The V gene's germline CDR1 is SGDLS and CDR2 YYNGEE. The CDR3 length is 18 residues. The CDR3 sequence: CASSVGTGGAGSNQPQHF. The DNA of the CDR3 is TGTGCCAGCAGCGTAGGGACAGGGGGCGCAGGGAGCAATCAGCCCCAGCATTTT.

The rearrangement links TRBV5-1 to TRBJ1-4; a possible D gene is TRBD1 (6 bases). The V end was cut by 0 bases, the J end by 6 bases, with 9 bases between. Germline assignment: CDR1 SGHRS and CDR2 YFSETQ. There are 14 residues in the CDR3. Here the CDR3 reads CASSLVPGDEKLFF. The CDR3 DNA reads as TGCGCCAGCAGCTTGGTACCAGGGGATGAAAAACTGTTTTTT. Drawing the rest from reference TRBV5-1 and TRBJ1-4, the complete variable domain is KAGVTQTPRYLIKTRGQQVTLSCSPISGHRSVSWYQQTPGQGLQFLFEYFSETQRNKGNFPGRFSGRQFSNSRSEMNVSTLELGDSALYLCASSLVPGDEKLFFGSGTQLSVL.

CDR3 in DNA: TGTGCCAGCAGACTACAGGGAAATCAGCCCCAGCATTTT. Encoded protein: CASRLQGNQPQHF. The chain employs TRBV6-1 and TRBJ1-5, with TRBD1 as a possible D gene (6 bases). Germline loops: CDR1 MNHNS, CDR2 SASEGT. The CDR3 consists of 13 residues. With 6 bases removed from V and 4 bases from J, the gap between germline ends came to 10 bases.